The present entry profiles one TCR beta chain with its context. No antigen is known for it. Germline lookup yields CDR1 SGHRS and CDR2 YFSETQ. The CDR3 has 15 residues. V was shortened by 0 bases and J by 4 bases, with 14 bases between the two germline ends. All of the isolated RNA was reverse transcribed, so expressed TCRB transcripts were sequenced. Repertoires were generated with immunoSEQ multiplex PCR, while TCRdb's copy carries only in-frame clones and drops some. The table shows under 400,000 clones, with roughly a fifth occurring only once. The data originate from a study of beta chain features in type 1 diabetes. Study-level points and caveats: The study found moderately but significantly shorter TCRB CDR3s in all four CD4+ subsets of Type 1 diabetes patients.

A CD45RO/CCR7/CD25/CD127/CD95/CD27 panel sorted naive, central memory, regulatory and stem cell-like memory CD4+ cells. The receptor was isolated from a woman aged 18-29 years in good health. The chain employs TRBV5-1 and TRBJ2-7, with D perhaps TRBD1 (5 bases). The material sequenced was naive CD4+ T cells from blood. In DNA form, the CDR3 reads TGCGCCAGCAGCTTGGGGGGCTCGCTGGCGTACGAGCAGTACTTC. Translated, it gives CASSLGGSLAYEQYF.